This T cell receptor beta chain emerged from a study of blood T cell repertoires in COVID-19. Study overall: Samples taken during acute and convalescent COVID-19 were collected in the United States, Italy and Spain. The cDNA or gDNA used as material had been derived from T cells, B-cell-depleted T cells, or PBMCs.

Original analysis: Using reference gene primer amplification, nucleated cell counts were estimated. Using immunoSEQ multiplex PCR, the repertoire was profiled, and TCRdb retains in-frame clones only, with some absent. V and J calls plus clone size are reproduced from that table; the DNA served to infer D and trimming. The table has more than 35,000 clones, 80% seen once. Germline trimming cut 0 bases from V and 5 bases from J; bases unmatched to any gene: 9. The CDR3 contains 17 residues. The V gene's germline CDR1 is SGDLS and CDR2 YYNGEE. The clonotype originates from a woman in her seventies with acute or convalescent COVID-19. The sample consisted of peripheral blood. This rearrangement joins TRBV9 to TRBJ2-3, with TRBD2 matching 10 bases. CDR3 loop: CASSVELAGFRGDTQYF. CDR3 nucleotide sequence: TGTGCCAGCAGCGTAGAACTAGCGGGGTTTCGAGGAGATACGCAGTATTTT.